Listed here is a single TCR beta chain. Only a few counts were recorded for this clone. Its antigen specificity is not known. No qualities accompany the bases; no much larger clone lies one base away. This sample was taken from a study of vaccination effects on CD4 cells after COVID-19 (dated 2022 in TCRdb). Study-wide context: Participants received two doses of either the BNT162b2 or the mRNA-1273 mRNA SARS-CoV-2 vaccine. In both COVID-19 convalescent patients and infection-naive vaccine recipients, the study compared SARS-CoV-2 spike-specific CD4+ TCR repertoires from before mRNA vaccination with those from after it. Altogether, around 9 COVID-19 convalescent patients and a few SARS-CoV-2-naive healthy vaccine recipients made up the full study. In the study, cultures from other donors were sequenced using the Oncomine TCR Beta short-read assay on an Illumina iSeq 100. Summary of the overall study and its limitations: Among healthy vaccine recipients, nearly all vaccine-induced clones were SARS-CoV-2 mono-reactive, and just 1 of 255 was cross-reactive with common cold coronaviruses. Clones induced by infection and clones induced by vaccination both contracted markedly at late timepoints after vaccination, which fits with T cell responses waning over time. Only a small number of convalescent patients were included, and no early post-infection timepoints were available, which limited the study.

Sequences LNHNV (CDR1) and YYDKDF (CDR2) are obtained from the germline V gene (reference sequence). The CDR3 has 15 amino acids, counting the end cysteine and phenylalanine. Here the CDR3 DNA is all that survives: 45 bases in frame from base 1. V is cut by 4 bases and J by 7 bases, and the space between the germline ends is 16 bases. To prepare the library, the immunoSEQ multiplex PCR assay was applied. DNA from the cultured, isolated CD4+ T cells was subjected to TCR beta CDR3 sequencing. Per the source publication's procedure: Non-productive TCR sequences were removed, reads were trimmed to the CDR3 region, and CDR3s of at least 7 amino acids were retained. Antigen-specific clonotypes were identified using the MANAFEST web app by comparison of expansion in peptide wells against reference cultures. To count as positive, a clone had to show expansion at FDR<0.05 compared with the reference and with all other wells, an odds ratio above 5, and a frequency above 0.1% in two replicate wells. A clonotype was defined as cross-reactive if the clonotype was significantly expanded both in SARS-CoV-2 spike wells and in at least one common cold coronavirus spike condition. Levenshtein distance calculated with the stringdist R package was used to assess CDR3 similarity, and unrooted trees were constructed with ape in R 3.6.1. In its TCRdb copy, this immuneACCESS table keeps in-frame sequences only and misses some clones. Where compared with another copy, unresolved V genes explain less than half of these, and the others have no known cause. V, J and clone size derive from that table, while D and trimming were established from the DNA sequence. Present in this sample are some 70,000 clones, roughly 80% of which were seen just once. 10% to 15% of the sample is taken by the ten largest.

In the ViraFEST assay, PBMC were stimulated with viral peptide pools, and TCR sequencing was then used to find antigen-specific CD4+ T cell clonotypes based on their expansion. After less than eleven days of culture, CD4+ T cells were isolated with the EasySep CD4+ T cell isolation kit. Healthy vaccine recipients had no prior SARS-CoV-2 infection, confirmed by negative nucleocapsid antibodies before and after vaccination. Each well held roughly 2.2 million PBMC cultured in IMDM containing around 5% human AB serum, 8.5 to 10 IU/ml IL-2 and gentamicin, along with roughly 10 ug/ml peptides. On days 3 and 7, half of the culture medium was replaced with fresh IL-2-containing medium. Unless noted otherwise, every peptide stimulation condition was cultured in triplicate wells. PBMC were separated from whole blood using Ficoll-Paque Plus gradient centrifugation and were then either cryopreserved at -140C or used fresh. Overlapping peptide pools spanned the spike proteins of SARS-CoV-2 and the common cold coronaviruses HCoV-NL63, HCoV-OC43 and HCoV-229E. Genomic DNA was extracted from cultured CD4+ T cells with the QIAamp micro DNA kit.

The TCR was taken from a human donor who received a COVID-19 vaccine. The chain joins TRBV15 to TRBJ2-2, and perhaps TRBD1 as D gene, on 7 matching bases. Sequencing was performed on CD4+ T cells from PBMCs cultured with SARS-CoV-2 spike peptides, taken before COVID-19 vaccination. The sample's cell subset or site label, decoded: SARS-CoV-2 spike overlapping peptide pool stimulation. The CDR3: CATSTSARDSGELFF. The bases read TGTGCCACCAGCACATCTGCGCGGGACAGCGGGGAGCTGTTTTTT.